This T cell receptor beta chain stems from a study of CD8 T cells in Susac syndrome. Study-wide findings and caveats: As acknowledged by the study, its TCR sequencing and HLA analysis included a relatively small number of individuals.

TCR beta sequencing covered blood CD8+ and CD4+ T cells. It was with random hexamers that roughly 0.45 to 1 ug RNA was reverse transcribed. One entry per CDR3 protein results from TCRdb running MiXCR on the immunoSEQ multiplex PCR reads. The profile covers some 170,000 distinct CDR3 sequences, with 85% to 95% appearing a single time and more than 0.13% taken by the ten largest. As to this clonotype: As yet, its antigen is unknown.

The germline CDR1 and CDR2 sequences are LGHDT and YNNKEL (reference sequence). Deletions cut 4 bases from V and 0 bases from J, with 7 bases between. The CDR3 sequence is 13 residues long. This chain links TRBV3-1 with TRBJ2-7; D gene unclear. The origin of this receptor is a human donor in good health. The sample taken for sequencing was CD4+ T cells from PBMCs. Here the CDR3 DNA reads TGTGCCAGCAGCCCCTTGAGCTCCTACGAGCAGTACTTC. It specifies CASSPLSSYEQYF.